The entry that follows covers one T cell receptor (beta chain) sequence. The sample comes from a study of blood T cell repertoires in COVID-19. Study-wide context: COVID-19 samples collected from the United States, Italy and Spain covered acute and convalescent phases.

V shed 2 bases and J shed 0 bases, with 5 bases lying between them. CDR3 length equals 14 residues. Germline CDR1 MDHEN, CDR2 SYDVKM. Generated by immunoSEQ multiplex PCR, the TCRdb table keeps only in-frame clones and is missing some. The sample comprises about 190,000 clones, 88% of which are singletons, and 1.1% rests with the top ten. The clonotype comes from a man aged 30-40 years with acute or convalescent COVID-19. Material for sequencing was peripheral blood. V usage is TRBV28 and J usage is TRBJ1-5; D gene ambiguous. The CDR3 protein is CASSLDNSNQPQHF. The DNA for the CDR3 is TGTGCCAGCAGTTTAGACAATAGCAATCAGCCCCAGCATTTT.